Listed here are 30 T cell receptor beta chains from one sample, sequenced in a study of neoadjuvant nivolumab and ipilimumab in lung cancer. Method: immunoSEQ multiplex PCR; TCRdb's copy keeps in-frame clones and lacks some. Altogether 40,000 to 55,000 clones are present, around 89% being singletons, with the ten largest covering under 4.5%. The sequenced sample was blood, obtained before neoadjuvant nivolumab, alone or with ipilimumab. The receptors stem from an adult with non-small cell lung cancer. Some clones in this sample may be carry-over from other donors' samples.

CDR3 DNA: TGTGCCAGCAGTTACGTATACTCGGGAGGCTACACCTTC. It codes for CASSYVYSGGYTF. The chain is built from TRBV6-5 and TRBJ1-2; D not certain. The germline CDR1 and CDR2 sequences are MNHEY and SVGAGI. V lost 2 bases to trimming and J lost 8 bases, with 12 bases between them. The CDR3 consists of 13 residues.

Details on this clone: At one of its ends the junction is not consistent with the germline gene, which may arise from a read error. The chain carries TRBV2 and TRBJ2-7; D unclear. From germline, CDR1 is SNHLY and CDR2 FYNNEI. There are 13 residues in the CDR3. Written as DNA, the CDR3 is TGTGCCAGCAGTGCCGGACCCGCCTACGGGCAGTACTTC. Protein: CASSAGPAYGQYF.

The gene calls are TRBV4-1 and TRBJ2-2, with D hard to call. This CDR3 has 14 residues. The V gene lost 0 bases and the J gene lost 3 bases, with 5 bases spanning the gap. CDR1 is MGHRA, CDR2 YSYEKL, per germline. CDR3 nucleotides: TGCGCCAGCAGCCAAGATAGCCACACCGGGGAGCTGTTTTTT. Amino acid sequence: CASSQDSHTGELFF.

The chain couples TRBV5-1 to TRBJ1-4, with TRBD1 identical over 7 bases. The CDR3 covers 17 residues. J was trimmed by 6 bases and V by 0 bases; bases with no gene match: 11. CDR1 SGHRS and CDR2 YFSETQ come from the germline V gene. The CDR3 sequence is CASSLAGTVNKDEKLFF. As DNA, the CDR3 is TGCGCCAGCAGCTTGGCAGGGACAGTGAATAAAGATGAAAAACTGTTTTTT.

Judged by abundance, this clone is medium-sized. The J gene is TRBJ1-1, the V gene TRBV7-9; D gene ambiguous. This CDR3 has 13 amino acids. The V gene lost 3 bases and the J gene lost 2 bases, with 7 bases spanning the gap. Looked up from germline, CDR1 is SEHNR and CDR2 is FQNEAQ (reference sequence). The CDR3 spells CASSFQSNTEAFF. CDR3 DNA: TGTGCCAGCAGCTTCCAGAGCAACACTGAAGCTTTCTTT.

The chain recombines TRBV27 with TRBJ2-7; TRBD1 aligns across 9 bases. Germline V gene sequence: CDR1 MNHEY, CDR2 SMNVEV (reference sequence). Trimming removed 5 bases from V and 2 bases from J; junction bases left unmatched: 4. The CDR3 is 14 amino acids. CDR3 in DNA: TGTGCCAGCAGTCACGGGACAGGGACCTACGAGCAGTACTTC. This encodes CASSHGTGTYEQYF.

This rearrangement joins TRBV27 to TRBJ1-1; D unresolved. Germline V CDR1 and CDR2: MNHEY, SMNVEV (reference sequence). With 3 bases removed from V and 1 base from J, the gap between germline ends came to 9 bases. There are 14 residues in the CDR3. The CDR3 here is CASSFRMTNTEAFF. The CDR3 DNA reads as TGTGCCAGCAGTTTTAGGATGACGAACACTGAAGCTTTCTTT.

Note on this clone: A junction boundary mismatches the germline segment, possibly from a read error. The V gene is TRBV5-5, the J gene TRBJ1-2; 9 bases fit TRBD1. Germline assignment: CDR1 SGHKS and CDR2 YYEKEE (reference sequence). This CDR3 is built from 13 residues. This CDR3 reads CASRLDRGYGYTF. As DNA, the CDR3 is TGTGCCAGCAGGTTGGACAGGGGCTATGGCTACACCTTC.

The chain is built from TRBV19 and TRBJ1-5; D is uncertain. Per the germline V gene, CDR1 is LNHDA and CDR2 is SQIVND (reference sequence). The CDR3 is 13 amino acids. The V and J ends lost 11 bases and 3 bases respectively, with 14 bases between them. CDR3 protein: CAPTCFDNQPQHF. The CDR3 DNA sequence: TGTGCCCCAACATGTTTCGACAATCAGCCCCAGCATTTT.

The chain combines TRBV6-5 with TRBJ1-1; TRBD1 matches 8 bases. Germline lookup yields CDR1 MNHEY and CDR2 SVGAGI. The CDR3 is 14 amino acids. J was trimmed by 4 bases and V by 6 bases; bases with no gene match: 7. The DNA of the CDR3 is TGTGCCAGCAGCAACAGGGGGTATAGCACTGAAGCTTTCTTT. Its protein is CASSNRGYSTEAFF.

CDR3: CASSVELAAYNEQFF. CDR3 DNA: TGTGCCAGCAGCGTAGAACTAGCGGCCTACAATGAGCAGTTCTTC. This chain joins TRBV9 and TRBJ2-1; 8 bases fit TRBD2. Germline values: CDR1 SGDLS, CDR2 YYNGEE. This CDR3 is built from 15 residues. V dropped 0 bases and J dropped 2; count of bases not matched to a gene: 1.

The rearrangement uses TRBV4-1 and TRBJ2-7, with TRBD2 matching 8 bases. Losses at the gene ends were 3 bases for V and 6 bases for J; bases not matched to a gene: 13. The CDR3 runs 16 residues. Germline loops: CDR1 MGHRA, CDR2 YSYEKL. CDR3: CASSHSGLAVSGEQYF. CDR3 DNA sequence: TGCGCCAGCAGCCACTCCGGACTAGCAGTTTCTGGCGAGCAGTACTTC.

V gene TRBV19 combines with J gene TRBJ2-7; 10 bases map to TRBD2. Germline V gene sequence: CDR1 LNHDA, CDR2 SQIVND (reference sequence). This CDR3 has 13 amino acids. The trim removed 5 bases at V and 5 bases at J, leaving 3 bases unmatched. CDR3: CASSSTSGDEQYF. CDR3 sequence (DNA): TGTGCCAGTAGTTCAACTAGCGGGGACGAGCAGTACTTC.

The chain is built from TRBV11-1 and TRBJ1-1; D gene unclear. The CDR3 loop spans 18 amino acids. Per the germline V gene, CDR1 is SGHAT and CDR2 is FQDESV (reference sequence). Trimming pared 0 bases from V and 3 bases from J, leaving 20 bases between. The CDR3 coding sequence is TGTGCCAGCAGCTTAGCAGGATTTGGTGCGGGGTTTGACACTGAAGCTTTCTTT. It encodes CASSLAGFGAGFDTEAFF.

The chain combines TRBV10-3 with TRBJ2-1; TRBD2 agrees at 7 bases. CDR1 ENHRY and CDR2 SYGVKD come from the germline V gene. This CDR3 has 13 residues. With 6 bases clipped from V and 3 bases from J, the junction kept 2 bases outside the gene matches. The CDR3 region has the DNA TGTGCCATCAGAGCGGGAAACTACAATGAGCAGTTCTTC. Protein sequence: CAIRAGNYNEQFF.

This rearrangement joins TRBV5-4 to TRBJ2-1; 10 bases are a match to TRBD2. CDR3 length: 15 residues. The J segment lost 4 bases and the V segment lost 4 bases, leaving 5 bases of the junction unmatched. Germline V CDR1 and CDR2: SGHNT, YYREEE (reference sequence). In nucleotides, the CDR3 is TGTGCCAGCAGCGGCGGACTAGCGGATTACAATGAGCAGTTCTTC. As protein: CASSGGLADYNEQFF.

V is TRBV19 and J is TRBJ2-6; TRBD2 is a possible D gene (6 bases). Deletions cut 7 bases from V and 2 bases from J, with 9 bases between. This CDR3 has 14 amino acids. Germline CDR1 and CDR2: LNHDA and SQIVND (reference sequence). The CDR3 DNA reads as TGTGCCAGTAAGGCGGGAACTGGGGCCAACGTCCTGACTTTC. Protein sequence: CASKAGTGANVLTF.

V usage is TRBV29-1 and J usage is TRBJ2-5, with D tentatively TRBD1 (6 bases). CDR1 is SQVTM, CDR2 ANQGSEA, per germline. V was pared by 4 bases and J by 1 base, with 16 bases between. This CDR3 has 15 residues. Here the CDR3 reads CSVAGQGPFQETQYF. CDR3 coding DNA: TGCAGCGTTGCTGGCCAGGGGCCTTTCCAAGAGACCCAGTACTTC.

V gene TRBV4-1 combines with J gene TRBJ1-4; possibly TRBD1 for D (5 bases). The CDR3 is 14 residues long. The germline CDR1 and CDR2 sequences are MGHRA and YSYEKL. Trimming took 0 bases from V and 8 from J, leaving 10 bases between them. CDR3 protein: CASSQDRVGEKLFF. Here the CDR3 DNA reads TGCGCCAGCAGCCAAGACAGGGTGGGGGAAAAACTGTTTTTT.

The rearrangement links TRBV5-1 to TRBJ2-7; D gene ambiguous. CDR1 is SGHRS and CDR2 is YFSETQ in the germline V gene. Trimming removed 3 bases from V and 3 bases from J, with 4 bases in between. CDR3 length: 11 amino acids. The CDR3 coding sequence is TGCGCCAGCAGCTACGACTACGAGCAGTACTTC. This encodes CASSYDYEQYF.

This CDR3 is CASSLYLAGNTEAFF. The CDR3 coding sequence is TGCGCCAGCAGCTTGTACTTGGCAGGGAACACTGAAGCTTTCTTT. The chain combines TRBV5-1 with TRBJ1-1, with D unresolved. The germline CDR1 and CDR2 sequences are SGHRS and YFSETQ. Deletions cut 1 base from V and 1 base from J, with 11 bases between. The CDR3 extends over 15 amino acids.

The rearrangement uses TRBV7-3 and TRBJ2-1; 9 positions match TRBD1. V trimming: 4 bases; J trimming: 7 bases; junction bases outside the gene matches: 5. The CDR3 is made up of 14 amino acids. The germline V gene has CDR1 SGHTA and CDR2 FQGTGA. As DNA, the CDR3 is TGTGCCAGCAGCTCGGGACAGGGTAGTAATGAGCAGTTCTTC. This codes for CASSSGQGSNEQFF.

The chain's CDR3 is CASSYTGTGAGNTIYF. The CDR3 DNA reads TGCGCCAGCAGCTATACCGGGACAGGGGCTGGAAACACCATATATTTT. V gene TRBV5-1 combines with J gene TRBJ1-3; 10 bases fit TRBD1. V was pared by 3 bases and J by 2 bases, with 5 bases of the junction left unmatched. Germline values: CDR1 SGHRS, CDR2 YFSETQ. This CDR3 spans 16 amino acids.

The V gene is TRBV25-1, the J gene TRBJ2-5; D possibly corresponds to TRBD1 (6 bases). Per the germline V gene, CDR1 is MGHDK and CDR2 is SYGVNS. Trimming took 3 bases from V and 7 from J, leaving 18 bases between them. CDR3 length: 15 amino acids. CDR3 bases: TGTGCCAGCAGTGACCTCGACCCGGACAGAGGGACCCAGTACTTC. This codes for CASSDLDPDRGTQYF. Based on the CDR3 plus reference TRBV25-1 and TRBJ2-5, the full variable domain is EADIYQTPRYLVIGTGKKITLECSQTMGHDKMYWYQQDPGMELHLIHYSYGVNSTEKGDLSSESTVSRIRTEHFPLTLESARPSHTSQYLCASSDLDPDRGTQYFGPGTRLLVL.

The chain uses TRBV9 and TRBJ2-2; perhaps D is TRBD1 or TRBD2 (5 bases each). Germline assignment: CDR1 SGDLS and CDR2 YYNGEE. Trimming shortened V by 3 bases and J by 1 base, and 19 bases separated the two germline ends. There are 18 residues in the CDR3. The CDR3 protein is CASSGTSPGTRNTGELFF. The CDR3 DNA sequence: TGTGCCAGCAGCGGTACCTCTCCAGGGACCAGGAACACCGGGGAGCTGTTTTTT.

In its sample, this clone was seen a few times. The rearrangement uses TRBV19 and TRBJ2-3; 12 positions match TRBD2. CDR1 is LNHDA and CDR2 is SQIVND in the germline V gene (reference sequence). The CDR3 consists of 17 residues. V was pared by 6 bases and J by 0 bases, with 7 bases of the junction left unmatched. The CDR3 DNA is TGTGCCAGTAGCCAACGTGGACTAGCGGGGAGCACAGATACGCAGTATTTT. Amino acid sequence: CASSQRGLAGSTDTQYF.

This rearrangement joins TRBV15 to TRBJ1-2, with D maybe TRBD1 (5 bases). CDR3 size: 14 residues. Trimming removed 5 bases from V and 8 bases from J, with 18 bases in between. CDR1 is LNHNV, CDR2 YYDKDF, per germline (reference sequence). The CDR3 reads CATSLGEERAGYTF. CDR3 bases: TGTGCCACCAGCTTAGGGGAAGAAAGGGCGGGCTACACCTTC. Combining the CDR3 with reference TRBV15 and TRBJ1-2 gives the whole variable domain DAMVIQNPRYQVTQFGKPVTLSCSQTLNHNVMYWYQQKSSQAPKLLFHYYDKDFNNEADTPDNFQSRRPNTSFCFLDIRSPGLGDTAMYLCATSLGEERAGYTFGSGTRLTVV.

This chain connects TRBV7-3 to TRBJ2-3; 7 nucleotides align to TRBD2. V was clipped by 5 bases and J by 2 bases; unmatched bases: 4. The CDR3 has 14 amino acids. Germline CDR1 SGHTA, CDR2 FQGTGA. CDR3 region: CASSQTSYTDTQYF. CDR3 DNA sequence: TGTGCCAGCAGCCAGACTAGCTACACAGATACGCAGTATTTT.

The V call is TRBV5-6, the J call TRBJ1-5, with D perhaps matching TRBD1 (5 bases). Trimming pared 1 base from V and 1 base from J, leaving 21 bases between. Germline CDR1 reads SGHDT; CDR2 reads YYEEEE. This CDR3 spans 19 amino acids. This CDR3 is CASSLSGQGYFLSNQPQHF. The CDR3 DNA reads TGTGCCAGCAGCTTGAGCGGGCAGGGATATTTCTTGAGCAATCAGCCCCAGCATTTT.

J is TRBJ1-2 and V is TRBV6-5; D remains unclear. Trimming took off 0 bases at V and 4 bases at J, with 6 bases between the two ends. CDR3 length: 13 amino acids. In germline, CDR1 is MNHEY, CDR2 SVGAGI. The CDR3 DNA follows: TGTGCCAGCAGTTACTCGACAAGCTATGGCTACACCTTC. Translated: CASSYSTSYGYTF.